Listed below are T cell receptor beta chains from one sample, sequenced in a study of blood T cell repertoires in COVID-19. Repertoires were generated with immunoSEQ multiplex PCR, while TCRdb's copy carries only in-frame clones and drops some. This sample has about 240,000 clones, with about 79% found just once. The sequenced sample was peripheral blood. The receptor source for this set is a woman aged 80 or older with acute or convalescent COVID-19. Each CDR3 is given with its conserved first and last residue. A D gene is named only where the DNA matches it firmly. A clone size is listed for some rows: how often the clone was seen (once, few, many), or a class if it is expanded.

j_call: TRBJ1-2; v_call: TRBV12-3/TRBV12-4; clone_size: NA; d_call: TRBD1; cdr3_aa: CASSFYTGDRTF; cdr3_nt: TGTGCCAGCAGTTTTTACACAGGGGACCGCACCTTC
j_call: TRBJ2-5; v_call: TRBV3-1/TRBV3-2; clone_size: NA; d_call: NA; cdr3_aa: CASSQELRTQYF; cdr3_nt: TGTGCCAGCAGCCAAGAGTTGCGGACCCAGTACTTC
j_call: TRBJ1-2; v_call: TRBV13; clone_size: NA; d_call: NA; cdr3_aa: CASSYLWGDGGYTF; cdr3_nt: TGTGCCAGCAGCTACCTTTGGGGGGATGGTGGCTACACCTTC
j_call: TRBJ1-6; v_call: TRBV28; clone_size: NA; d_call: NA; cdr3_aa: CASSFQANSPLHF; cdr3_nt: TGTGCCAGCAGTTTTCAGGCAAATTCACCCCTCCACTTT
j_call: TRBJ1-2; v_call: TRBV3-1/TRBV3-2; clone_size: NA; d_call: TRBD1; cdr3_aa: CASSQSRQGALRGYTF; cdr3_nt: TGTGCCAGCAGCCAATCGAGACAGGGGGCGTTGAGAGGCTACACCTTC
j_call: TRBJ2-1; v_call: TRBV6-6; clone_size: NA; d_call: TRBD2; cdr3_aa: CASSYLAGGPNEQFF; cdr3_nt: TGTGCCAGCAGTTACTTAGCGGGGGGACCGAATGAGCAGTTCTTC
j_call: TRBJ2-3; v_call: TRBV5-1; clone_size: NA; d_call: TRBD2; cdr3_aa: CASCAGGGSDTQYF; cdr3_nt: TGCGCCAGCTGCGCGGGGGGGGGCAGCGATACGCAGTATTTT
j_call: TRBJ2-7; v_call: TRBV7-7; clone_size: NA; d_call: TRBD1; cdr3_aa: CASSPRTGGVRYEQYF; cdr3_nt: TGTGCTAGCAGCCCACGGACAGGGGGCGTCAGGTACGAGCAGTACTTC
j_call: TRBJ1-2; v_call: TRBV5-1; clone_size: NA; d_call: NA; cdr3_aa: CASSLNGSPYGYTF; cdr3_nt: TGCGCCAGCAGCTTGAACGGTTCTCCGTATGGCTACACCTTC
j_call: TRBJ1-5; v_call: TRBV27; clone_size: NA; d_call: TRBD1; cdr3_aa: CASSARQGAAYQPQHF; cdr3_nt: TGTGCCAGCAGTGCCCGACAGGGGGCGGCATATCAGCCCCAGCATTTT
j_call: TRBJ2-1; v_call: TRBV5-1; clone_size: NA; d_call: NA; cdr3_aa: CASSVDTFSYNEQFF; cdr3_nt: TGCGCCAGCAGCGTGGACACGTTCTCCTACAATGAGCAGTTCTTC
j_call: TRBJ2-5; v_call: TRBV27; clone_size: NA; d_call: TRBD2; cdr3_aa: CASSPDRWRGGETQYF; cdr3_nt: TGTGCCAGCAGTCCCGACAGGTGGCGGGGGGGGGAGACCCAGTACTTC
j_call: TRBJ2-1; v_call: TRBV5-1; clone_size: NA; d_call: NA; cdr3_aa: CASSSGQGSGEQFF; cdr3_nt: TGCGCCAGCAGCTCGGGACAAGGGAGCGGTGAGCAGTTCTTC
j_call: TRBJ1-1; v_call: TRBV5-6; clone_size: NA; d_call: NA; cdr3_aa: CASSPDYGRTEAFF; cdr3_nt: TGTGCCAGCAGCCCAGATTACGGGAGGACTGAAGCTTTCTTT
j_call: TRBJ1-1; v_call: TRBV3-1/TRBV3-2; clone_size: few; d_call: NA; cdr3_aa: CASSQGLGRTEAFF; cdr3_nt: TGTGCCAGCAGCCAAGGGTTGGGGCGCACTGAAGCTTTCTTT
j_call: TRBJ1-3; v_call: TRBV7-8; clone_size: NA; d_call: TRBD1; cdr3_aa: CASSPPRPGQGVEGNTIYF; cdr3_nt: TGTGCCAGCAGCCCCCCCCGACCGGGACAGGGGGTAGAGGGAAACACCATATATTTT
j_call: TRBJ2-3; v_call: TRBV6-5; clone_size: NA; d_call: NA; cdr3_aa: CASSPTPAETQYF; cdr3_nt: TGTGCCAGCAGTCCCACCCCGGCGGAGACGCAGTATTTT
j_call: TRBJ1-3; v_call: TRBV14; clone_size: NA; d_call: NA; cdr3_aa: CASSQDPPRLGNTIYF; cdr3_nt: TGTGCCAGCAGCCAAGATCCCCCCCGGTTGGGAAACACCATATATTTT
j_call: TRBJ1-4; v_call: TRBV28; clone_size: NA; d_call: TRBD1; cdr3_aa: CASSEGGRTNEKLFF; cdr3_nt: TGTGCCAGCAGTGAAGGGGGCAGGACTAATGAAAAACTGTTTTTT
j_call: TRBJ1-5; v_call: TRBV5-6; clone_size: NA; d_call: NA; cdr3_aa: CASSLGQAVPQHF; cdr3_nt: TGTGCCAGCAGCTTGGGTCAGGCTGTGCCCCAGCATTTT
j_call: TRBJ2-3; v_call: TRBV5-6; clone_size: NA; d_call: NA; cdr3_aa: CASSLGRGAVSGTDTQYF; cdr3_nt: TGTGCCAGCAGCTTGGGACGGGGGGCGGTCTCTGGCACAGATACGCAGTATTTT
j_call: TRBJ2-1; v_call: TRBV4-2; clone_size: few; d_call: TRBD2; cdr3_aa: CASSQDLGGLAGEYNEQFF; cdr3_nt: TGTGCCAGCAGCCAAGACTTAGGGGGTCTAGCGGGGGAGTACAATGAGCAGTTCTTC
j_call: TRBJ1-6; v_call: TRBV19; clone_size: once; d_call: TRBD1; cdr3_aa: CASSISDRAGISPLHF; cdr3_nt: TGTGCCAGTAGTATATCGGACAGGGCGGGAATCTCACCCCTCCACTTT
j_call: TRBJ1-6; v_call: TRBV12-5; clone_size: NA; d_call: NA; cdr3_aa: CASATGGYNSPLHF; cdr3_nt: TGTGCTAGTGCTACTGGAGGCTATAATTCACCCCTCCACTTT
j_call: TRBJ2-7; v_call: TRBV4-1; clone_size: NA; d_call: NA; cdr3_aa: CASSRGTDRGEQYF; cdr3_nt: TGCGCCAGCAGCCGCGGGACAGACCGGGGCGAGCAGTACTTC